This T cell receptor (beta chain) stems from a study of T cell changes during pregnancy in multiple sclerosis (dated by TCRdb to the late 2010s). About the study as a whole: Changes in the T cell repertoire over the course of pregnancy were examined in this study in women with multiple sclerosis.

Including the terminal cysteine and phenylalanine, the CDR3 comprises 10 residues. Here the CDR3 DNA is all that survives: 30 bases in frame from base 1. V loses 7 bases of germline sequence and J loses 3 bases, and the interval between the two ends is 6 bases. From the germline V gene, CDR1 is SQVTM and CDR2 is ANQGSEA. Libraries were built with the immunoSEQ multiplex PCR assay. Imported from immuneACCESS, the table was reduced by TCRdb to in-frame sequences with V and J called. These copies leave out some clones; in studies compared against another copy, an unresolved V gene accounts for under half, and the cause of the remainder is not known. The sample has 65,000 or so clones on record, 90% of them singletons. Approximately 2% of the sample is taken by the ten largest. About this clone itself: The clone's antigen remains unknown. No much larger clone exists at a distance of one base, and base qualities are not known.

The sequence joins TRBV29-1 to TRBJ2-5; the D gene cannot be named for sure. This receptor was obtained from a female donor in good health, enrolled as a control in a pregnancy study. Sequencing was performed on peripheral blood, taken in the second trimester of pregnancy. The sequenced DNA: TGCAGCGACCCAGAAGAGACCCAGTACTTC. It specifies CSDPEETQYF.